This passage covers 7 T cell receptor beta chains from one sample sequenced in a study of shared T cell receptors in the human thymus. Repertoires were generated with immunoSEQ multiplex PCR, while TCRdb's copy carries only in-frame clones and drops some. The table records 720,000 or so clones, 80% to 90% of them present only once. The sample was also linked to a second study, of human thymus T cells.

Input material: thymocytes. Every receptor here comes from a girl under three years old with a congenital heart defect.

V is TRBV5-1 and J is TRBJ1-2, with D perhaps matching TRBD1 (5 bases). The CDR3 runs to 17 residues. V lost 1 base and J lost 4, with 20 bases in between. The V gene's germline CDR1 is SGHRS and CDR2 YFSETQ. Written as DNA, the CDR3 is TGCGCCAGCAGCTTGACCCCGACAGAACCTAAAGGCTATGGCTACACCTTC. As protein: CASSLTPTEPKGYGYTF.

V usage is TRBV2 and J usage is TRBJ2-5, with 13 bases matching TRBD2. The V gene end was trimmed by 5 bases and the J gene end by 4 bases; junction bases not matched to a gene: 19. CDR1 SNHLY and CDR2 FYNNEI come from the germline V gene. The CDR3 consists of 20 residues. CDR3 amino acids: CASSSRIPGTSGDLSETQYF. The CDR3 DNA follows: TGTGCCAGCAGTTCTCGAATACCCGGGACTAGCGGGGACCTCTCAGAGACCCAGTACTTC.

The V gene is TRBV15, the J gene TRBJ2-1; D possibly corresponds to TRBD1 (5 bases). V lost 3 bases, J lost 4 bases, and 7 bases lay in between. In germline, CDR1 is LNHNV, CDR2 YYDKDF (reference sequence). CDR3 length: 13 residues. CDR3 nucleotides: TGTGCCACCAGCAGTCACAGGTACAATGAGCAGTTCTTC. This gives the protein CATSSHRYNEQFF.

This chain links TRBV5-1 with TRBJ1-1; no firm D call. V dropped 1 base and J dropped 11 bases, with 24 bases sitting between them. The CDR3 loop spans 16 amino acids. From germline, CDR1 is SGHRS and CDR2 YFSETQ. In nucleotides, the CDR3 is TGCGCCAGCAGCTTGAGGATACCGGAGGCTGGAGTCTCGGCTTTCTTT. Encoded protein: CASSLRIPEAGVSAFF.

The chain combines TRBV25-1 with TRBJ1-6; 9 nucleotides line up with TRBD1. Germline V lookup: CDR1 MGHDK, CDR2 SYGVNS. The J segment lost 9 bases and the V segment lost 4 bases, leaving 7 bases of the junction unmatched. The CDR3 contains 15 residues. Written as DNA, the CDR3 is TGTGCCAGCAGTGGGGGACAGGGAGGAGTTTCACCCCTCCACTTT. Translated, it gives CASSGGQGGVSPLHF.

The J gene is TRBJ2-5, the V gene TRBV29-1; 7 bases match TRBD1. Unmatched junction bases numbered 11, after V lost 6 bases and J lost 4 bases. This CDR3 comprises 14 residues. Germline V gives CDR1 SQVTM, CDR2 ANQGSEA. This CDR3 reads CSVESQGRRETQYF. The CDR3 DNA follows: TGCAGCGTCGAGTCACAGGGGAGACGAGAGACCCAGTACTTC.

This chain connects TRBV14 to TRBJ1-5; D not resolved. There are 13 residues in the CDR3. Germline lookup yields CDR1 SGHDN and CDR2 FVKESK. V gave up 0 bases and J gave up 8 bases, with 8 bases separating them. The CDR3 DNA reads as TGTGCCAGCAGCCAAGATAGAGGAGAGCCCCAGCATTTT. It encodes CASSQDRGEPQHF.